This T cell receptor (beta chain) was obtained from a study of shared clonotypes between healthy human individuals. About the study: Each donor's CD8 memory used one plate, CD8 naive two, each CD4 subset three.

The study, taken as a whole, reports: Naive subsets usually exceeded memory subsets in estimated richness.

The data were produced by immunoSEQ multiplex PCR, yet TCRdb's version contains in-frame clones alone and is incomplete. Among 300,000 to 400,000 clones, around nine tenths were seen once, and the ten largest hold 16%. V shed 2 bases, J shed 7 bases, and the junction held 19 bases outside the gene matches. CDR3 length: 21 residues. The germline gives CDR1 LGHNA, CDR2 YSLEER. As regards this clone: Its target is unknown.

The chain couples TRBV4-3 to TRBJ2-3; the match to TRBD2 covers 15 bases. The TCR comes from a man between 18 and 29 years old in good health. Sample: memory CD8+ T cells sorted from blood. Indicated subset: CD45RO+ cells pooled with CCR7-negative TemRA cells. Here the CDR3 DNA reads TGCGCCAGCAGCCAAACTTCCGGGACTAGCGGGAGGCCCGGAGCCCAACATACGCAGTATTTT. This encodes CASSQTSGTSGRPGAQHTQYF.